The count of the clone carrying this T cell receptor (beta chain) is one. Its antigen is undetermined. The entry originates in a study of CD8+ T cells in alopecia areata. Looking at the study overall: Tofacitinib therapy lasting 6 to 18 months was followed by 6 months off drug. Severity of treated patients was scored by affected scalp percentage. Findings of the study overall: Throughout tofacitinib, many expanded lesional clones continued to persist in scalp and blood. Uncertain still, given a single nonresponder, is whether baseline CD8+ expansion links to response.

Per germline, CDR1 SGHRS and CDR2 YFSETQ. The CDR3 sequence is 14 residues long. Trimming left V 4 bases short and J 13 bases short, with 18 bases between. Treatment reported: oral pan-JAK inhibitor, 5-10 mg twice daily. RNA, once extracted, was reverse transcribed into cDNA for use as the sequencing template. Using immunoSEQ multiplex PCR, the repertoire was profiled, and TCRdb retains in-frame clones only, with some absent. The sample comprises around 190,000 clones, roughly 60% of which are singletons, and approximately 1% rests with the top ten. V is TRBV5-1 and J is TRBJ1-6, with TRBD1 as a possible D gene (5 bases). The sequence derives from a human donor with alopecia areata. This specimen was CD4+ T cells sorted from blood, taken at week 24, from a patient treated with tofacitinib. The chain's CDR3 is CASSPDVSSGPLHF. The CDR3 coding sequence is TGCGCCAGCAGCCCCGATGTTTCGTCAGGGCCCCTCCACTTT.